These 26 T cell receptor beta chains were sequenced from one sample in a study of T-cell memory formation after mild COVID-19. TCRdb redid the calling of the 5' RACE reads with MiXCR, one entry per CDR3 protein. The sample carries some 300,000 distinct CDR3 sequences, roughly 20% recorded once. Sample: PBMCs or a T cell subset sorted from them (not recorded which). The receptors were sampled from a man aged 18 to 30 who had mild COVID-19 (a few samples of this study predate the infection). Cell type and time point are not known.

This clonotype was observed a few times. V is TRBV3-1 and J is TRBJ2-4; the D gene could be TRBD1 or TRBD2 (6 bases each). The CDR3 sequence is 17 residues long. Trimming removed 3 bases from V and 4 bases from J, with 19 bases in between. Germline lookup yields CDR1 LGHDT and CDR2 YNNKEL (reference sequence). The CDR3 region is CASSHSQGGGPKNIQYF. CDR3 DNA sequence: TGTGCCAGCAGCCACTCGCAAGGAGGGGGACCTAAAAACATTCAGTACTTC.

This clonotype has just a few counts. The chain links TRBV15 to TRBJ2-5; D call uncertain. Trimming took 1 base from V and 2 from J, leaving 8 bases between them. The germline gives CDR1 LNHNV, CDR2 YYDKDF (reference sequence). The CDR3 loop spans 14 amino acids. CDR3 protein: CATSRADEQETQYF. In DNA, the CDR3 is TGTGCCACCAGCAGAGCCGACGAGCAAGAGACCCAGTACTTC. Based on the CDR3 plus reference TRBV15 and TRBJ2-5, the full variable domain is DAMVIQNPRYQVTQFGKPVTLSCSQTLNHNVMYWYQQKSSQAPKLLFHYYDKDFNNEADTPDNFQSRRPNTSFCFLDIRSPGLGDTAMYLCATSRADEQETQYFGPGTRLLVL.

The chain combines TRBV29-1 with TRBJ1-4; possible D gene TRBD1, 5 bases. Germline lookup yields CDR1 SQVTM and CDR2 ANQGSEA. Trimming took off 2 bases at V and 5 bases at J, with 9 bases between the two ends. The CDR3 spans 13 residues. The CDR3 loop reads CSVESGLNEKLFF. The CDR3 DNA reads TGCAGCGTTGAATCAGGGTTGAATGAAAAACTGTTTTTT.

The rearrangement uses TRBV11-2 and TRBJ1-1; TRBD1 is a possible D gene (6 bases). CDR3 length: 16 residues. Germline loops: CDR1 SGHAT, CDR2 FQNNGV. The V end lost 1 base, the J end lost 1 base, and 13 bases lay between the germline ends. CDR3 loop: CASSLGVTGANTEAFF. CDR3 DNA sequence: TGTGCCAGCAGCTTAGGGGTGACAGGAGCGAACACTGAAGCTTTCTTT.

This clonotype came up a few times. The gene calls are TRBV20-1 and TRBJ1-1; D not certain. The ends were cut back, 3 bases at V and 3 bases at J, with 23 bases in the middle. This CDR3 spans 17 amino acids. The germline V gene has CDR1 DFQATT and CDR2 SNEGSKA (reference sequence). In nucleotides, the CDR3 is TGCAGTGCTAGTGAAGGTTTAGACGAGGCGGCGGACACTGAAGCTTTCTTT. This gives the protein CSASEGLDEAADTEAFF.

This rearrangement joins TRBV19 to TRBJ1-6; D is ambiguous. Trimming took 8 bases from V and 5 from J, leaving 10 bases between them. The CDR3 runs 13 residues. Germline CDR1 reads LNHDA; CDR2 reads SQIVND (reference sequence). The CDR3 DNA follows: TGTGCCAGTGGTCGGGGTGATAATTCACCCCTCCACTTT. Its protein is CASGRGDNSPLHF.

V and J are TRBV29-1 and TRBJ2-7; TRBD2 aligns across 9 bases. CDR3 length: 14 residues. With 4 bases clipped from V and 1 base from J, the junction kept 5 bases outside the gene matches. The V gene's germline CDR1 is SQVTM and CDR2 ANQGSEA. Written as DNA, the CDR3 is TGCAGCGTTGGGCGGGGGGGCTCATCCTACGAGCAGTACTTC. Residues: CSVGRGGSSYEQYF.

A note on this clonotype: Because the CDR3 is missing its conserved closing phenylalanine or tryptophan, this is likely a read error. This CDR3 reads CASSFRGVGTSGNTIYL. In nucleotides, the CDR3 is TGTGCCAGCAGCTTTCGTGGTGTGGGAACCTCTGGAAACACCATATATTTG. V gene TRBV7-2 combines with J gene TRBJ1-3; D call uncertain. Trimming removed 3 bases from V and 0 bases from J, with 15 bases in between. This CDR3 is built from 17 residues. The germline CDR1 and CDR2 sequences are SGHTA and FQGNSA.

The table lists this clonotype with a few counts. The CDR3 DNA reads TGTGCCAGCAGTGACGGGACGGACCTCTACGAGCAGTACTTC. This encodes CASSDGTDLYEQYF. The rearrangement links TRBV6-1 to TRBJ2-7, with D tentatively TRBD1 or TRBD2 (5 bases each). The V end lost 3 bases, the J end lost 3 bases, and 12 bases lay between the germline ends. This CDR3 is built from 14 residues. Germline values: CDR1 MNHNS, CDR2 SASEGT.

This clonotype was seen a few times. V and J are TRBV4-3 and TRBJ1-2; the match to TRBD1 covers 7 bases. The CDR3 loop spans 14 amino acids. With 1 base clipped from V and 2 bases from J, the junction kept 1 base outside the gene matches. Germline assignment: CDR1 LGHNA and CDR2 YSLEER. The CDR3 DNA sequence: TGCGCCAGCAGCCAAGCGGACAGGAACTATGGCTACACCTTC. Amino acid sequence: CASSQADRNYGYTF.

This clonotype was seen a few times. The rearrangement joins TRBV9 to TRBJ1-2, with D unresolved. The CDR3 sequence is 15 residues long. Trimming took 0 bases from V and 2 from J, leaving 11 bases between them. Germline V gene sequence: CDR1 SGDLS, CDR2 YYNGEE. Written as DNA, the CDR3 is TGTGCCAGCAGCGTAGTAGCATTGGGGAACTATGGCTACACCTTC. Amino acids: CASSVVALGNYGYTF. The whole variable domain, remainder taken from reference TRBV9 and TRBJ1-2, is DSGVTQTPKHLITATGQRVTLRCSPRSGDLSVYWYQQSLDQGLQFLIQYYNGEERAKGNILERFSAQQFPDLHSELNLSSLELGDSALYFCASSVVALGNYGYTFGSGTRLTVV.

The chain couples TRBV2 to TRBJ2-5; possible D gene TRBD1, 6 bases. V was clipped by 7 bases and J by 4 bases, with 16 bases between them. From germline, CDR1 is SNHLY and CDR2 FYNNEI. CDR3 length equals 14 residues. The chain's CDR3 is CASKWGIGGETQYF. The CDR3 DNA reads TGTGCCAGCAAGTGGGGAATAGGGGGAGAGACCCAGTACTTC. The whole variable domain, remainder taken from reference TRBV2 and TRBJ2-5, is EPEVTQTPSHQVTQMGQEVILRCVPISNHLYFYWYRQILGQKVEFLVSFYNNEISEKSEIFDDQFSVERPDGSNFTLKIRSTKLEDSAMYFCASKWGIGGETQYFGPGTRLLVL.

This clonotype has more than one count but fewer than ten. V and J are TRBV7-2 and TRBJ1-2; D is undetermined. This CDR3 region has 11 residues. Per the germline V gene, CDR1 is SGHTA and CDR2 is FQGNSA. Deletions cut 2 bases from V and 7 bases from J, with 5 bases between. The CDR3 reads CASSLQVGYTF. In DNA, the CDR3 is TGTGCCAGCAGCTTACAGGTTGGCTACACCTTC. The full variable domain, rest sourced from reference TRBV7-2 and TRBJ1-2, is GAGVSQSPSNKVTEKGKDVELRCDPISGHTALYWYRQSLGQGLEFLIYFQGNSAPDKSGLPSDRFSAERTGGSVSTLTIQRTQQEDSAVYLCASSLQVGYTFGSGTRLTVV.

The CDR3 DNA reads as TGTGCCAGCACCCGGGAGGGCGCCGGGGAGCTGTTTTTT. It yields the protein CASTREGAGELFF. The rearrangement links TRBV2 to TRBJ2-2, with TRBD2 matching 8 bases. CDR3 size: 13 residues. Germline trimming cut 7 bases from V and 6 bases from J; bases unmatched to any gene: 4. CDR1 SNHLY and CDR2 FYNNEI come from the germline V gene.

This clonotype was recorded many times. The rearrangement joins TRBV4-1 to TRBJ2-6, with D maybe TRBD2 (7 bases). Germline loops: CDR1 MGHRA, CDR2 YSYEKL. The CDR3 spans 19 residues. Deletions cut 1 base from V and 4 bases from J, with 20 bases between. The chain's CDR3 is CASSQVGSRGGKGANVLTF. The DNA for the CDR3 is TGCGCCAGCAGCCAAGTGGGGTCCAGGGGAGGGAAGGGGGCCAACGTCCTGACTTTC.

This clonotype was seen only a few times. J is TRBJ2-1 and V is TRBV4-2, with D possibly called TRBD1 or TRBD2 (5 bases each). CDR3 length equals 17 residues. With 4 bases removed from V and 0 bases from J, the gap between germline ends came to 16 bases. Germline loops: CDR1 LGHNA, CDR2 YNFKEQ. The CDR3 DNA sequence: TGTGCCAGCAGCCCCACCCCCGGGACGGACTCCTACAATGAGCAGTTCTTC. Protein: CASSPTPGTDSYNEQFF.

The table lists this clonotype with many counts. The chain recombines TRBV20-1 with TRBJ1-1; D call uncertain. This CDR3 contains 12 residues. Germline loops: CDR1 DFQATT, CDR2 SNEGSKA (reference sequence). V dropped 1 base and J dropped 4 bases, with 7 bases sitting between them. The CDR3 DNA follows: TGCAGTGCTAGAGTAGATAGCACTGAAGCTTTCTTT. Amino acid sequence: CSARVDSTEAFF.

The V and J genes are TRBV11-2 and TRBJ2-7, with TRBD1 matching 9 bases. Germline values: CDR1 SGHAT, CDR2 FQNNGV. The CDR3 is made up of 13 amino acids. Trimming took 5 bases from V and 5 from J; bases not matched to a gene: 4. DNA of the CDR3: TGTGCCAGCAGCACGGGACAGGGAAACGAGCAGTACGTC. It specifies CASSTGQGNEQYV.

This clonotype occurred a few times. The V gene is TRBV6-2 or TRBV6-3, the J gene TRBJ1-2; 9 bases line up with TRBD1. The J segment lost 4 bases and the V segment lost 2 bases, leaving 8 bases of the junction unmatched. Germline CDR1 is MNHEY and CDR2 is SVGEGT. The CDR3 sequence is 16 residues long. For the CDR3, the DNA is TGTGCCAGCAGTTACCGGACAGGGGACATGAGCTATGGCTACACCTTC. This encodes CASSYRTGDMSYGYTF.

The chain employs TRBV5-1 and TRBJ2-2; D is ambiguous. The CDR3 extends over 15 amino acids. Trimming removed 4 bases at V and 6 bases at J, with 16 bases between. Germline CDR1 is SGHRS and CDR2 is YFSETQ. The CDR3 spells CASSDAIGRPGELFF. CDR3 nucleotide sequence: TGCGCCAGCAGCGATGCCATTGGGCGGCCCGGGGAGCTGTTTTTT.

V and J are TRBV7-2 and TRBJ2-7; D gene uncertain. Trimming cost V 5 bases and J 2 bases, with 16 bases left between them. This CDR3 spans 15 amino acids. Germline lookup yields CDR1 SGHTA and CDR2 FQGNSA. The DNA for the CDR3 is TGTGCCAGCAGCCAAGCCCTGGGCAGTACCTACGAGCAGTACTTC. It encodes CASSQALGSTYEQYF.

The chain carries TRBV5-1 and TRBJ2-5; D possibly corresponds to TRBD2 (7 bases). The CDR3 loop spans 15 amino acids. Trimming stripped 4 bases from V and 1 base from J, with 14 bases between. Germline values: CDR1 SGHRS, CDR2 YFSETQ. This CDR3 is CASSGRDTSQETQYF. In DNA, the CDR3 is TGCGCCAGCAGCGGGAGGGACACCTCCCAAGAGACCCAGTACTTC.

This clonotype was counted a few times. The chain uses TRBV4-1 and TRBJ1-2; 9 bases match TRBD1. J gave up 4 bases and V 2 bases, and 5 bases lay outside the gene matches. This CDR3 is built from 15 residues. Germline CDR1 MGHRA, CDR2 YSYEKL. CDR3 sequence (DNA): TGCGCCAGCAGCCAACTGACAGGGGGTAGCTATGGCTACACCTTC. It specifies CASSQLTGGSYGYTF.

This clonotype was counted between two and nine times. The genes are TRBV5-6 and TRBJ2-7, with TRBD1 as a possible D gene (5 bases). V dropped 4 bases and J dropped 2 bases, with 16 bases sitting between them. The CDR3 is 15 residues long. CDR1 and CDR2 from the germline V gene are SGHDT and YYEEEE. The CDR3 region has the DNA TGTGCCAGCAGCGGCAGGGCGGTGGGCCCCTACGAGCAGTACGTC. As protein: CASSGRAVGPYEQYV.

This clonotype was observed a few times. This chain uses TRBV27 with TRBJ1-2, with unresolved D. Germline V gene sequence: CDR1 MNHEY, CDR2 SMNVEV (reference sequence). There are 13 residues in the CDR3. V lost 5 bases and J 3 bases, leaving 10 bases between the germline ends. CDR3 nucleotides: TGTGCCAGCAGTCTCGGGGTTGACTATGGCTACACCTTC. Its translation: CASSLGVDYGYTF.

This clonotype was found once. This chain joins TRBV9 and TRBJ2-2; D ambiguous. Germline V CDR1 and CDR2: SGDLS, YYNGEE. The ends were cut back, 6 bases at V and 1 base at J, with 10 bases in the middle. The CDR3 runs 14 residues. The CDR3 DNA is TGTGCCAGCACCCGGACGGTGAACACCGGGGAGCTGTTTTTT. Its protein product is CASTRTVNTGELFF.